This TCR beta chain was documented in a study of metastatic and nonmetastatic thyroid tumors. Thyroid surgery took place with no prior treatment in any patient. TCRdb re-called clones from the PCR reads using MiXCR. The sample shows under 8,000 clones, 27% of them seen only once. CDR1 and CDR2 (germline): MNHNS, SASEGT. The CDR3 length is 14 residues. With respect to this clone: Compared with germline, one end of the junction differs, possibly owing to a read error.

This chain joins TRBV6-1 and TRBJ2-2, with D possibly being TRBD2 (5 bases). The receptor was isolated from a male donor with papillary thyroid cancer or a benign thyroid nodule (not recorded which). Some clones in this sample may be carry-over from other donors' samples. The sequencing input was adjacent normal tissue. In DNA form, the CDR3 reads TGTGCCAGCAGTGCCCAGCCTAACACCGGGGAGCTGTTTTTC. It yields the protein CASSAQPNTGELFF.